Presented here are 26 T cell receptor beta chains from one specimen sequenced in a study of OX40 agonist ivuxolimab in advanced cancers. The protocol was immunoSEQ multiplex PCR, while the TCRdb copy is restricted to in-frame clones and leaves out a portion. There are tens of thousands of clones in the sample; 90% to 95% occur only once, and over 50% lies in the top ten. Source: CD4+ or CD8+ T cells sorted from blood, taken in a trial of the OX40 agonist ivuxolimab. These receptors were collected from an adult with an advanced solid tumor such as melanoma, head and neck, liver or kidney cancer.

The chain couples TRBV10-2 to TRBJ1-1; D perhaps matches TRBD1 (5 bases). The CDR3 totals 13 residues. V shed 0 bases and J shed 5 bases, with 7 bases lying between them. The germline V gene encodes CDR1 WSHSY and CDR2 SAAADI. CDR3 loop: CASSESGGTEAFF. The CDR3 nucleotides read TGCGCCAGCAGTGAGTCGGGGGGAACTGAAGCTTTCTTT.

The chain employs TRBV29-1 and TRBJ1-2; a possible D gene is TRBD1 (6 bases). Looked up from germline, CDR1 is SQVTM and CDR2 is ANQGSEA. CDR3 length equals 15 residues. The V end lost 4 bases, the J end lost 1 base, and 16 bases lay between the germline ends. CDR3 in amino acids: CSVGTGLGVNYGYTF. The CDR3 DNA reads as TGCAGCGTTGGTACAGGGCTCGGGGTTAACTATGGCTACACCTTC.

The CDR3 sequence is CASRGVGQNSPLHF. CDR3 in DNA: TGCGCCAGCAGGGGAGTGGGGCAGAATTCACCCCTCCACTTT. The V gene is TRBV5-1, the J gene TRBJ1-6; D is possibly TRBD1 (5 bases). The V end was cut by 5 bases, the J end by 7 bases, with 13 bases between. CDR3 length: 14 amino acids. The V gene's germline CDR1 is SGHRS and CDR2 YFSETQ.

The chain uses TRBV6-6 and TRBJ2-7; weak D call: TRBD2 (5 bases). CDR1 MNHNY and CDR2 SVGAGI come from the germline V gene (reference sequence). V lost 9 bases, J lost 3 bases, and 15 bases lay in between. The CDR3 spans 13 residues. CDR3 protein: CASNDQEDYEQYF. The CDR3 nucleotides read TGTGCCAGTAATGATCAGGAGGACTACGAGCAGTACTTC.

The chain uses TRBV18 and TRBJ2-3; 7 nucleotides line up with TRBD2. J was trimmed by 1 base and V by 0 bases; bases with no gene match: 4. The length of the CDR3 is 16 residues. CDR1 and CDR2 from the germline V gene are KGHSH and LQKENI. The CDR3 is CASSPPERDRTDTQYF. The CDR3 coding sequence is TGTGCCAGCTCACCACCGGAGCGGGACCGCACAGATACGCAGTATTTT.

The chain couples TRBV5-6 to TRBJ2-3; perhaps TRBD2 as D (7 bases). Germline V gene sequence: CDR1 SGHDT, CDR2 YYEEEE. Trimming left V 4 bases short and J 7 bases short, with 31 bases between. The CDR3 has 19 amino acids. The CDR3 nucleotides are TGTGCCAGCAGCCCCTCCTATCCTAGGGGGGGAGGGTTTTTGTATACGCAGTATTTT. It yields the protein CASSPSYPRGGGFLYTQYF.

The rearrangement links TRBV5-1 to TRBJ2-7; D assignment may be TRBD1 or TRBD2 (5 bases each). V was trimmed by 9 bases and J by 4 bases, leaving 41 bases between them. There are 21 residues in the CDR3. Per the germline V gene, CDR1 is SGHRS and CDR2 is YFSETQ. CDR3 region: CANLPGGFRELRLHRVYEQYF. In DNA form, the CDR3 reads TGCGCCAACCTGCCTGGGGGTTTTCGGGAATTGCGATTACATAGGGTTTACGAGCAGTACTTC. The complete variable domain, with remaining parts taken from reference TRBV5-1 and TRBJ2-7, reads KAGVTQTPRYLIKTRGQQVTLSCSPISGHRSVSWYQQTPGQGLQFLFEYFSETQRNKGNFPGRFSGRQFSNSRSEMNVSTLELGDSALYLCANLPGGFRELRLHRVYEQYFGPGTRLTVT.

This chain links TRBV5-8 with TRBJ1-1; D is perhaps TRBD1 (5 bases). V lost 0 bases and J 7 bases, leaving 10 bases between the germline ends. The CDR3 runs to 13 residues. Germline lookup yields CDR1 SGHTS and CDR2 YDEGEE. For the CDR3, the DNA is TGTGCCAGCAGCTTGGAAGGGGCGAGTGAAGCTTTCTTT. It is translated as CASSLEGASEAFF.

The CDR3 sequence: CASSLEPLGGSEQYF. For the CDR3, the DNA is TGTGCCAGCAGCTTAGAACCCTTGGGGGGTTCCGAGCAGTACTTC. The chain uses TRBV11-2 and TRBJ2-7, with TRBD2 as a possible D gene (6 bases). CDR3 size: 15 residues. Germline lookup yields CDR1 SGHAT and CDR2 FQNNGV. V lost 0 bases to trimming and J lost 6 bases, with 15 bases between them. The full variable domain, completed using reference TRBV11-2 and TRBJ2-7, is EAGVAQSPRYKIIEKRQSVAFWCNPISGHATLYWYQQILGQGPKLLIQFQNNGVVDDSQLPKDRFSAERLKGVDSTLKIQPAKLEDSAVYLCASSLEPLGGSEQYFGPGTRLTVT.

The J gene is TRBJ1-5, the V gene TRBV2; no definite D call. Trimming left V 0 bases short and J 2 bases short, with 17 bases between. The CDR3 loop spans 18 amino acids. Germline CDR1 is SNHLY and CDR2 is FYNNEI. For the CDR3, the DNA is TGTGCCAGCAGTGAAGCGCTTAGAGGGATTTGGGGCAATCAGCCCCAGCATTTT. It encodes CASSEALRGIWGNQPQHF. Drawing the rest from reference TRBV2 and TRBJ1-5, the complete variable domain is EPEVTQTPSHQVTQMGQEVILRCVPISNHLYFYWYRQILGQKVEFLVSFYNNEISEKSEIFDDQFSVERPDGSNFTLKIRSTKLEDSAMYFCASSEALRGIWGNQPQHFGDGTRLSIL.

The chain recombines TRBV7-9 with TRBJ2-7; 7 nucleotides agree with TRBD1. Germline trimming cut 5 bases from V and 3 bases from J; bases unmatched to any gene: 10. Germline CDR1 reads SEHNR; CDR2 reads FQNEAQ (reference sequence). The CDR3 runs 15 residues. CDR3 in amino acids: CASSAPTGVGYEQYF. For the CDR3, the DNA is TGTGCCAGCAGCGCACCTACAGGGGTGGGCTACGAGCAGTACTTC.

The V call is TRBV7-2, the J call TRBJ2-1, with D unresolved. Germline V gene data show CDR1 as SGHTA and CDR2 as FQGNSA. The CDR3 is 12 residues long. V was trimmed by 5 bases and J by 7 bases, leaving 9 bases between them. Here the CDR3 DNA reads TGTGCCAGCAGCCCCCCGCGGAATGAGCAGTTCTTC. Encoded protein: CASSPPRNEQFF.

J is TRBJ2-7 and V is TRBV7-2; D gene ambiguous. The CDR3 sequence is 14 residues long. Looked up from germline, CDR1 is SGHTA and CDR2 is FQGNSA. Trimming cost V 4 bases and J 2 bases, with 12 bases left between them. CDR3 nucleotide sequence: TGTGCCAGCAGCTCGTTTGACAACCCCTACGAGCAGTACTTC. Protein sequence: CASSSFDNPYEQYF.

CDR3: CASSLGVGLDYEQYF. The CDR3, as DNA: TGTGCCAGCAGCTTAGGGGTAGGGCTAGACTACGAGCAGTACTTC. V usage is TRBV7-9 and J usage is TRBJ2-7; D remains ambiguous. The CDR3 has 15 amino acids. CDR1 and CDR2 (germline): SEHNR, FQNEAQ (reference sequence). V dropped 1 base and J dropped 3 bases, with 13 bases sitting between them.

The chain uses TRBV29-1 and TRBJ1-1; no reliable D call. Germline loops: CDR1 SQVTM, CDR2 ANQGSEA. The CDR3 runs to 12 residues. V was trimmed by 3 bases and J by 6 bases, leaving 11 bases between them. CDR3 bases: TGCAGCGTTGACGGCCCACGGGCTGAAGCTTTCTTT. It specifies CSVDGPRAEAFF.

In its sample, this clone was seen once. V gene TRBV29-1 combines with J gene TRBJ2-1, with D possibly called TRBD1 or TRBD2 (5 bases each). CDR1 and CDR2 from the germline V gene are SQVTM and ANQGSEA. Trimming removed 8 bases at V and 4 bases at J, with 12 bases between. The length of the CDR3 is 12 residues. The CDR3 DNA sequence: TGCAGCCTAGGGACGGATTACAATGAGCAGTTCTTC. Amino acid sequence: CSLGTDYNEQFF.

The J gene is TRBJ2-1, the V gene TRBV6-1; D unresolved. CDR3 size: 13 residues. Trimming took 2 bases from V and 2 from J, leaving 4 bases between them. CDR1 and CDR2 from the germline V gene are MNHNS and SASEGT. The CDR3 loop reads CASSEIAYNEQFF. The CDR3, as DNA: TGTGCCAGCAGTGAAATAGCCTACAATGAGCAGTTCTTC.

The CDR3 here is CASSSETGTGLGYGYTF. The DNA for the CDR3 is TGTGCCAGCAGTTCAGAAACCGGGACAGGGTTAGGCTATGGCTACACCTTC. This chain links TRBV2 with TRBJ1-2; 9 nucleotides match TRBD1. CDR3 length: 17 residues. Trimming removed 5 bases from V and 4 bases from J; junction bases left unmatched: 14. In germline, CDR1 is SNHLY, CDR2 FYNNEI.

The CDR3 nucleotides read TGTGCCAGCAGTTTAGGAGTTGGCACCCAGGGCTACGAGCAGTACTTC. Translating gives CASSLGVGTQGYEQYF. The V call is TRBV27, the J call TRBJ2-7, with a possible D match to TRBD1 (5 bases). Trimming stripped 2 bases from V and 3 bases from J, with 17 bases between. Germline CDR1 MNHEY, CDR2 SMNVEV (reference sequence). This CDR3 region has 16 residues.

The chain has TRBV7-9 and TRBJ2-5, with 7 bases lining up with TRBD1. The CDR3 runs to 15 residues. Trimming removed 3 bases from V and 1 base from J; junction bases left unmatched: 5. The germline V gene has CDR1 SEHNR and CDR2 FQNEAQ (reference sequence). The CDR3: CASSFGTATQETQYF. The CDR3 coding sequence is TGTGCCAGCAGCTTCGGGACAGCGACCCAAGAGACCCAGTACTTC.

The chain has TRBV5-1 and TRBJ2-1; D is possibly TRBD2 (6 bases). This CDR3 contains 14 residues. The germline V and J ends were trimmed by 2 bases and 3 bases, with 9 bases remaining between them. Per germline, CDR1 SGHRS and CDR2 YFSETQ. The CDR3 reads CASSLPGLYNEQFF. The CDR3 DNA reads as TGCGCCAGCAGCTTACCGGGACTCTACAATGAGCAGTTCTTC.

V usage is TRBV30 and J usage is TRBJ1-2; no firm D call. Germline CDR1 reads GTSNPN; CDR2 reads SVGIG (reference sequence). V shed 1 base and J shed 0 bases, with 6 bases lying between them. The CDR3 extends over 13 amino acids. CDR3 sequence reads: CAWSGVANYGYTF. CDR3 coding DNA: TGTGCCTGGAGTGGGGTAGCTAACTATGGCTACACCTTC.

The chain links TRBV7-9 to TRBJ1-1; D is unresolved. The CDR3 spans 15 residues. Germline lookup yields CDR1 SEHNR and CDR2 FQNEAQ (reference sequence). The V end was cut by 4 bases, the J end by 1 base, with 13 bases between. CDR3 DNA: TGTGCCAGCAGCTCCCACGGGTATGAGAACACTGAAGCTTTCTTT. This codes for CASSSHGYENTEAFF.

The rearrangement links TRBV30 to TRBJ1-3; no firm D call. Germline CDR1 is GTSNPN and CDR2 is SVGIG (reference sequence). This CDR3 is 14 amino acids long. V shed 4 bases and J shed 2 bases, with 12 bases lying between them. The CDR3 sequence: CAWTSGDPGNTIYF. DNA for the CDR3: TGTGCCTGGACCTCCGGGGATCCTGGAAACACCATATATTTT.

The V gene is TRBV5-1, the J gene TRBJ1-2; perhaps TRBD1 as D (5 bases). CDR1 and CDR2 from the germline V gene are SGHRS and YFSETQ. The germline V and J ends were trimmed by 0 bases and 1 base, with 13 bases remaining between them. The CDR3 is made up of 16 amino acids. This CDR3 is CASSLEDGQINYGYTF. CDR3 sequence (DNA): TGCGCCAGCAGCTTGGAAGACGGACAAATTAACTATGGCTACACCTTC. Drawing the rest from reference TRBV5-1 and TRBJ1-2, the complete variable domain is KAGVTQTPRYLIKTRGQQVTLSCSPISGHRSVSWYQQTPGQGLQFLFEYFSETQRNKGNFPGRFSGRQFSNSRSEMNVSTLELGDSALYLCASSLEDGQINYGYTFGSGTRLTVV.

The chain uses TRBV4-2 and TRBJ1-1; TRBD1 might be the D (6 bases). The CDR3 sequence is 14 residues long. Germline CDR1 LGHNA, CDR2 YNFKEQ. V was pared by 1 base and J by 6 bases, with 12 bases between. The CDR3 region is CASSQGGAAAEAFF. CDR3 nucleotide sequence: TGTGCCAGCAGCCAAGGGGGGGCAGCGGCTGAAGCTTTCTTT.